This entry lists 15 T cell receptor beta chains sequenced from one sample in a study of Graves' ophthalmopathy and Graves' hyperthyroidism. Amplification from RNA transcripts yielded the TCR beta CDR3 regions. The authors performed first-round RT-PCR with HTBI primers and then a second-round multiplex PCR. From the multiplex PCR reads, TCRdb called clonotypes with MiXCR, one entry per CDR3 protein. The repertoire has about 740,000 distinct CDR3 sequences, 35% to 50% of them found once; the top ten carry 40% to 55%. The sample was peripheral blood. Receptor source: an adult man with Graves' ophthalmopathy.

There are many counts of this clonotype. This chain uses TRBV25-1 with TRBJ1-6, with 7 bases fitting TRBD1. With 6 bases clipped from V and 3 bases from J, the junction kept 5 bases outside the gene matches. The germline V gene has CDR1 MGHDK and CDR2 SYGVNS. This CDR3 region has 15 residues. The CDR3 spells CASSPRQGYNSPLHF. The DNA of the CDR3 is TGTGCCAGCAGCCCGAGACAGGGCTATAATTCACCCCTCCACTTT.

The chain carries TRBV7-3 and TRBJ1-2; 9 bases map to TRBD1. Trimming at V came to 6 bases and at J to 2 bases, leaving 13 bases not matched to a gene. The CDR3 is made up of 17 amino acids. Germline V CDR1 and CDR2: SGHTA, FQGTGA. CDR3 in DNA: TGTGCCAGCAGAAAACCGGGACAGGGTCGGACAAACTATGGCTACACCTTC. This encodes CASRKPGQGRTNYGYTF.

The CDR3 nucleotides read TGCAGCGTTGGAGCAACGGGGGGCGGCACAGATACGCAGTATTTT. Translated: CSVGATGGGTDTQYF. This chain joins TRBV29-1 and TRBJ2-3, with D possibly being TRBD2 (7 bases). CDR1 is SQVTM, CDR2 ANQGSEA, per germline. Trimming pared 4 bases from V and 1 base from J, leaving 15 bases between. The CDR3 has 15 amino acids.

This chain uses TRBV5-4 with TRBJ2-2; 7 bases fit TRBD1. The V and J ends lost 6 bases and 0 bases, in that order; junction bases with no gene match: 11. The V gene's germline CDR1 is SGHNT and CDR2 YYREEE (reference sequence). This CDR3 comprises 17 residues. The CDR3 nucleotides are TGTGCCAGCAAATCATCAACGGGACAGTCGAACACCGGGGAGCTGTTTTTT. Its protein product is CASKSSTGQSNTGELFF.

This chain uses TRBV25-1 with TRBJ1-2, with D perhaps matching TRBD1 (6 bases). The CDR3 contains 12 residues. Trimming pared 8 bases from V and 8 bases from J, leaving 15 bases between. CDR1 is MGHDK, CDR2 SYGVNS, per germline. In DNA form, the CDR3 reads TGTGCCAGCCATGGGGGGGCGCGCGGCTACACCTTC. This translates into CASHGGARGYTF.

This clonotype appeared many times. The chain recombines TRBV15 with TRBJ1-5; D possibly corresponds to TRBD1 (5 bases). Germline CDR1 and CDR2: LNHNV and YYDKDF (reference sequence). Trimming cost V 0 bases and J 9 bases, with 18 bases left between them. The CDR3 length is 16 residues. The CDR3 loop reads CATSRDLPQGGPPQHF. CDR3 DNA: TGTGCCACCAGCAGAGATCTTCCCCAGGGAGGTCCGCCCCAGCATTTT.

This clonotype was recorded many times. The genes are TRBV10-3 and TRBJ1-1; 9 nucleotides line up with TRBD1. Germline CDR1 and CDR2: ENHRY and SYGVKD. The J segment lost 1 base and the V segment lost 6 bases, leaving 0 bases of the junction unmatched. This CDR3 region has 13 residues. The CDR3 protein is CAIRGQGNTEAFF. The DNA for the CDR3 is TGTGCCATCAGGGGACAGGGGAACACTGAAGCTTTCTTT.

This clonotype was detected ten times or more. The V call is TRBV7-9, the J call TRBJ1-2; TRBD1 agrees at 7 bases. After removal of 1 base from V and 6 bases from J, the junction contained 2 bases not matched to a gene. Per germline, CDR1 SEHNR and CDR2 FQNEAQ (reference sequence). The length of the CDR3 is 13 residues. Here the CDR3 reads CASSLEGAHGYTF. In DNA, the CDR3 is TGTGCCAGCAGCTTAGAGGGGGCACATGGCTACACCTTC.

The CDR3 is CASTPEGRLFGYTF. The CDR3 DNA follows: TGTGCCAGCACCCCGGAGGGCCGACTATTCGGCTACACCTTC. The rearrangement uses TRBV7-8 and TRBJ1-2; D ambiguous. V dropped 7 bases and J dropped 8 bases, with 20 bases sitting between them. CDR3 length equals 14 residues. CDR1 and CDR2 from the germline V gene are SGHVS and FQNEAQ.

This chain links TRBV4-3 with TRBJ1-1, with 7 bases matching TRBD1. With V trimmed by 1 base and J by 6 bases, 8 bases remained unmatched. In germline, CDR1 is LGHNA, CDR2 YSLEER. This CDR3 has 15 residues. The CDR3 DNA sequence: TGCGCCAGCAGCCAAGTATCCCACAGGGGTGCTGAAGCTTTCTTT. Translated: CASSQVSHRGAEAFF.

The chain joins TRBV2 to TRBJ2-7; D is undetermined. CDR3 length: 12 amino acids. Germline loops: CDR1 SNHLY, CDR2 FYNNEI. V lost 6 bases, J lost 3 bases, and 9 bases lay in between. CDR3 sequence reads: CASRVTIYEQYF. Here the CDR3 DNA reads TGTGCCAGCAGAGTCACAATCTACGAGCAGTACTTC.

This clonotype has more than one count but fewer than ten. The rearrangement uses TRBV7-9 and TRBJ2-2, with no clear D. V dropped 10 bases and J dropped 1 base, with 10 bases sitting between them. Germline CDR1 SEHNR, CDR2 FQNEAQ (reference sequence). The CDR3 has 13 residues. The CDR3 region is CATNSGNTGELFF. Here the CDR3 DNA reads TGTGCCACCAACTCAGGGAACACCGGGGAGCTGTTTTTT.

This sequence joins TRBV7-2 and TRBJ2-7, with TRBD2 identical over 7 bases. The V and J ends lost 6 bases and 6 bases, in that order; junction bases with no gene match: 17. CDR3 length equals 16 residues. Germline V CDR1 and CDR2: SGHTA, FQGNSA. Written as DNA, the CDR3 is TGTGCCAGCAGGCCCGCGGGGGTCCAAGCCACCTTCGAGCAGTACTTC. Protein: CASRPAGVQATFEQYF.

Only one count was recorded for this clonotype. This chain connects TRBV6-1 to TRBJ1-1; D gene ambiguous. Germline CDR1 MNHNS, CDR2 SASEGT. The germline V and J ends were trimmed by 5 bases and 0 bases, with 13 bases remaining between them. The CDR3 contains 15 residues. CDR3 region: CASSSGKSVNTEAFF. The CDR3 bases are TGTGCCAGCAGTTCCGGAAAGAGTGTGAACACTGAAGCTTTCTTT.

J is TRBJ1-3 and V is TRBV12-5; no clear D gene. This CDR3 region has 14 residues. Per germline, CDR1 LGHNT and CDR2 FRNRAP. CDR3 region: CAPPLGDSGNTIYF. The CDR3 region has the DNA TGTGCCCCCCCCCTTGGGGACTCTGGAAACACCATATATTTT.